The 5 T cell receptor beta chains below all came from one sample that was sequenced in a study of T cell responses to AZD1222 COVID-19 vaccine. Only in-frame clones appear in the TCRdb table, and some are missing; sequencing was by immunoSEQ multiplex PCR. The profile covers roughly 140,000 clones, with 85% to 90% appearing a single time and 1.6% taken by the ten largest. The sequencing used peripheral blood, collected on day 0 of AZD1222 vaccination. Source of these receptors: an adult in good health.

This chain uses TRBV6-5 with TRBJ2-6, with D possibly being TRBD1 (5 bases). Germline V gene lookup returns CDR1 MNHEY and CDR2 SVGAGI. V lost 7 bases, J lost 4 bases, and 11 bases lay in between. CDR3 length equals 14 residues. CDR3 DNA: TGTGCCAGCACGCAGGGCACCGGGGCCAACGTCCTGACTTTC. It codes for CASTQGTGANVLTF.

The chain joins TRBV19 to TRBJ1-2; 7 bases line up with TRBD1. This CDR3 has 13 amino acids. V was clipped by 6 bases and J by 6 bases; unmatched bases: 7. The V gene's germline CDR1 is LNHDA and CDR2 SQIVND (reference sequence). The chain's CDR3 is CASSPTGTDGYTF. DNA of the CDR3: TGTGCCAGTAGCCCAACCGGGACAGATGGCTACACCTTC.

The V and J genes are TRBV13 and TRBJ2-1, with D perhaps given as TRBD1 or TRBD2 (5 bases each). The germline V gene encodes CDR1 PRHDT and CDR2 FYEKMQ (reference sequence). Trimming cost V 5 bases and J 7 bases, with 12 bases left between them. This CDR3 is 13 amino acids long. The CDR3 coding sequence is TGTGCCAGCAGCCCCCCTGAGGGGAATGAGCAGTTCTTC. Translated, it gives CASSPPEGNEQFF. Full variable domain (rest looked up from reference TRBV13 and TRBJ2-1): AAGVIQSPRHLIKEKRETATLKCYPIPRHDTVYWYQQGPGQDPQFLISFYEKMQSDKGSIPDRFSAQQFSDYHSELNMSSLELGDSALYFCASSPPEGNEQFFGPGTRLTVL.

The chain combines TRBV24-1 with TRBJ2-1; 9 positions agree with TRBD2. Trimming removed 2 bases from V and 9 bases from J; junction bases left unmatched: 1. The CDR3 length is 13 residues. The germline V gene has CDR1 KGHDR and CDR2 SFDVKD. The CDR3 coding sequence is TGTGCCACCAGTGATTGGACTAGCGTTGAGCAGTTCTTC. This gives the protein CATSDWTSVEQFF.

The chain combines TRBV5-8 with TRBJ2-3; no reliable D call. This CDR3 is 13 amino acids long. Between the trimmed V and J ends, which lost 2 bases and 2 bases, there was a span of 6 bases. Per the germline V gene, CDR1 is SGHTS and CDR2 is YDEGEE. CDR3 nucleotides: TGTGCCAGCAGCTTTGGCTACACAGATACGCAGTATTTT. It codes for CASSFGYTDTQYF.